Shown below are 19 T cell receptor beta chains from a single sample sequenced in a study of regulatory T cells in long-lasting Graves disease. This sample's time point: persistent/refractory GD, antithyroid drugs over 5 years with positive TRAb. The TCR library used RNA extracted from PBMCs. According to the study, TCR beta libraries were built with iRepertoire HTBI primers and CDR3-region Arm-PCR. One entry per CDR3 protein results from TCRdb running MiXCR on the multiplex PCR reads. Here the sample spans roughly 400,000 distinct CDR3 sequences, 20% to 25% being singletons. The starting material was peripheral blood mononuclear cells (PBMCs), obtained when the disease was refractory, from a patient treated with antithyroid drugs. The receptors here all came from a female donor with Graves disease.

Remarks on this clonotype: Being one base from a much bigger clone, this may be a read error. This sequence joins TRBV11-2 and TRBJ2-7, with D perhaps given as TRBD1 or TRBD2 (6 bases each). Germline CDR1 is SGHAT and CDR2 is FQNNGV. The V end lost 8 bases, the J end lost 5 bases, and 16 bases lay between the germline ends. This CDR3 contains 13 residues. In DNA, the CDR3 is TGTGCCAGCCGAGGGATGGGGGGCGACGAGCAGTACTTC. Translating gives CASRGMGGDEQYF.

The chain combines TRBV20-1 with TRBJ2-7; 11 bases line up with TRBD2. The V gene end was trimmed by 6 bases and the J gene end by 9 bases; junction bases not matched to a gene: 10. CDR3 size: 13 residues. Germline lookup yields CDR1 DFQATT and CDR2 SNEGSKA (reference sequence). The CDR3 nucleotides read TGCAGTGCCCAGACTAGCGGGGCCCCCGGGCAGTACTTC. It yields the protein CSAQTSGAPGQYF.

CDR3 in amino acids: CASSFRGTGLTGELFF. DNA for the CDR3: TGTGCCAGCAGTTTCCGAGGGACAGGGCTCACCGGGGAGCTGTTTTTT. The rearrangement joins TRBV27 to TRBJ2-2; 9 bases map to TRBD1. J lost 4 bases, V lost 3 bases, and 6 bases had no gene match. The length of the CDR3 is 16 residues. The germline V gene has CDR1 MNHEY and CDR2 SMNVEV (reference sequence).

V is TRBV20-1 and J is TRBJ2-1; unclear D gene. The V end was cut by 2 bases, the J end by 2 bases, with 10 bases between. Germline lookup yields CDR1 DFQATT and CDR2 SNEGSKA (reference sequence). This CDR3 region has 14 residues. The CDR3 protein is CSARSLSTYNEQFF. CDR3 sequence (DNA): TGCAGTGCTAGAAGCCTTAGTACCTACAATGAGCAGTTCTTC.

This clonotype was seen many times. The chain recombines TRBV7-6 with TRBJ2-7; tentatively, D is TRBD1 or TRBD2 (6 bases each). CDR1 is SGHVS and CDR2 is FNYEAQ in the germline V gene. The CDR3 consists of 16 residues. The V and J ends lost 3 bases and 1 base respectively, with 16 bases between them. The CDR3 DNA reads TGTGCCAGCAGCTTGGAGGGGGAGCCTTTTTCCTACGAGCAGTACTTC. It yields the protein CASSLEGEPFSYEQYF.

This clonotype was seen only a few times. V gene TRBV28 combines with J gene TRBJ1-5; D remains ambiguous. The CDR3 consists of 12 residues. The ends were cut back, 2 bases at V and 7 bases at J, with 6 bases in the middle. From germline, CDR1 is MDHEN and CDR2 SYDVKM. CDR3 protein: CASSLSRQPQHF. The CDR3 coding sequence is TGTGCCAGCAGTTTAAGTCGGCAGCCCCAGCATTTT.

This clonotype was found many times. The chain has TRBV28 and TRBJ2-7; 9 bases match TRBD2. CDR1 and CDR2 from the germline V gene are MDHEN and SYDVKM. The junction had 9 bases not matched to a gene; V was cut back by 6 bases and J by 3 bases. The CDR3 has 15 amino acids. The CDR3 sequence is CASSQISGSGYEQYF. The CDR3 bases are TGTGCCAGCAGCCAAATTAGCGGGAGTGGCTACGAGCAGTACTTC.

About this clonotype: A read error may be the cause here, since a much bigger clone is one base away. The chain uses TRBV11-3 and TRBJ2-7; TRBD1 might be the D (6 bases). This CDR3 contains 14 residues. The V and J ends lost 4 bases and 2 bases respectively, with 12 bases between them. Germline-derived CDR1 and CDR2 are SGHNT and YENEEA. This CDR3 is CASSSNRDPYEQYF. The CDR3 coding sequence is TGTGCCAGCAGCTCTAACAGGGATCCCTACGAGCAGTACTTC.

This clonotype was counted ten times or more. J is TRBJ1-6 and V is TRBV3-1; TRBD1 aligns across 9 bases. Germline CDR1 and CDR2: LGHDT and YNNKEL (reference sequence). With 1 base clipped from V and 10 bases from J, the junction kept 5 bases outside the gene matches. This CDR3 region has 15 residues. The DNA for the CDR3 is TGTGCCAGCAGCCAAGGGGACAGGGTAGACTCACCCCTCCACTTT. It codes for CASSQGDRVDSPLHF.

As concerns this clonotype: A single base separates this from a much larger clone, so it may be a read error. This chain uses TRBV7-2 with TRBJ1-2, with a tentative D call TRBD1 (5 bases). CDR3 length: 13 residues. Trimming pared 0 bases from V and 4 bases from J, leaving 6 bases between. Germline lookup yields CDR1 SGHTA and CDR2 FQGNSA. CDR3 DNA: TGTGCCAGCAGCTTAGCGGGGCCCTATGGCTACACCTTC. Translated: CASSLAGPYGYTF.

The table lists this clonotype with many counts. This chain uses TRBV9 with TRBJ1-1; D remains ambiguous. Per germline, CDR1 SGDLS and CDR2 YYNGEE. The CDR3 is made up of 15 amino acids. V lost 0 bases and J lost 0, with 9 bases in between. Here the CDR3 reads CASSVDPGMNTEAFF. Written as DNA, the CDR3 is TGTGCCAGCAGCGTAGATCCGGGTATGAACACTGAAGCTTTCTTT.

This clonotype was seen repeatedly, ten times or more. The chain couples TRBV28 to TRBJ1-5; D call uncertain. Germline loops: CDR1 MDHEN, CDR2 SYDVKM. Between the trimmed V and J ends, which lost 6 bases and 4 bases, there was a span of 10 bases. The CDR3 sequence is 13 residues long. CDR3 region: CASRWTENQPQHF. CDR3 nucleotide sequence: TGTGCCAGCAGGTGGACGGAGAATCAGCCCCAGCATTTT.

This clonotype was counted only a few times. The chain recombines TRBV15 with TRBJ2-1, with TRBD1 identical over 7 bases. The V gene's germline CDR1 is LNHNV and CDR2 YYDKDF (reference sequence). CDR3 length equals 16 residues. J was trimmed by 5 bases and V by 1 base; bases with no gene match: 8. CDR3 region: CATSRGAGTANNEQFF. In DNA, the CDR3 is TGTGCCACCAGCAGAGGGGCCGGGACAGCTAACAATGAGCAGTTCTTC.

Notes on this clonotype: A clone one base away is much larger, so this may be a read error. The chain links TRBV2 to TRBJ2-2; TRBD2 matches at 8 bases. CDR3 length: 15 amino acids. Germline CDR1 is SNHLY and CDR2 is FYNNEI. The CDR3 coding sequence is TGTGCCGGCAGTGAGACTAGCGAGAACACCGGGGAGCTGTTTTTT. This codes for CAGSETSENTGELFF.

As DNA, the CDR3 is TGTGCCAGCAGCCTTTTCCCCCCCGGGACGGTTTGGTACGAGCAGTACTTC. As protein: CASSLFPPGTVWYEQYF. The chain employs TRBV3-1 and TRBJ2-7; D could derive from TRBD1 or TRBD2 (5 bases each). Trimming removed 4 bases from V and 4 bases from J, with 23 bases in between. The V gene's germline CDR1 is LGHDT and CDR2 YNNKEL (reference sequence). CDR3 length: 17 residues.

CDR3 sequence reads: CASSLGREGNTEAFF. DNA for the CDR3: TGCGCCAGCAGCTTGGGAAGGGAGGGGAACACTGAAGCTTTCTTT. The V gene is TRBV5-1, the J gene TRBJ1-1; D not resolved. Germline CDR1 is SGHRS and CDR2 is YFSETQ. The CDR3 contains 15 residues. Trimming took off 0 bases at V and 1 base at J, with 10 bases between the two ends.

V is TRBV28 and J is TRBJ1-3, with D maybe TRBD1 (5 bases). Germline CDR1 is MDHEN and CDR2 is SYDVKM. With 6 bases removed from V and 5 bases from J, the gap between germline ends came to 17 bases. There are 15 residues in the CDR3. CDR3 amino acids: CASSVGVGLRNTIYF. CDR3 DNA: TGTGCCAGCAGCGTGGGGGTGGGGCTCCGAAACACCATATATTTT.

This clonotype was observed many times. The V gene is TRBV2, the J gene TRBJ1-5; 8 bases map to TRBD1. Trimming took 11 bases from V and 0 from J; bases not matched to a gene: 3. The CDR3 sequence is 13 residues long. Germline V gives CDR1 SNHLY, CDR2 FYNNEI. The CDR3 DNA reads TGTGCCGGGGGACAGGATAGCAATCAGCCCCAGCATTTT. Translated: CAGGQDSNQPQHF.

This clonotype was detected ten times or more. The chain carries TRBV11-2 and TRBJ2-7; 7 bases are a match to TRBD1. The V segment lost 6 bases and the J segment 6 bases; nucleotides outside the gene matches: 11. Looked up from germline, CDR1 is SGHAT and CDR2 is FQNNGV. This CDR3 contains 14 residues. CDR3 in amino acids: CASSNRQGMVEQYF. The DNA of the CDR3 is TGTGCCAGCAGTAATCGACAGGGTATGGTCGAGCAGTACTTC.